The rows below give T cell receptor beta chains drawn from one sample of a study of cytomegalovirus exposure and HLA in healthy donors. Assay: immunoSEQ multiplex PCR; the TCRdb copy retains only in-frame clones and omits some. The sample comprises roughly 200,000 clones, 77% of which are singletons, and 3% to 4.5% rests with the top ten. The specimen sequenced was PBMCs. The receptor set was obtained from a woman in her sixties in good health and CMV-seropositive. CDR3s include the opening cysteine and the closing phenylalanine or tryptophan. A D gene is named only where the DNA matches it firmly. Rows give clone size only sometimes, using once, few, many, or a class for an expanded clone.

D gene	V gene	J gene	clone size	CDR3 DNA	CDR3 protein
TRBD1	TRBV14	TRBJ2-1	-	TGTGCCAGCAGCCCACCTGGACAGGGGCCACACAATGAGCAGTTCTTC	CASSPPGQGPHNEQFF
-	TRBV5-6	TRBJ1-6	few	TGTGCCAGCAGCTCGGGGTTCTATAATTCACCCCTCCACTTT	CASSSGFYNSPLHF
-	TRBV7-2	TRBJ1-2	-	TGTGCCAGCAGCTTGTACAGGCCGAACTATGGCTACACCTTC	CASSLYRPNYGYTF
-	TRBV6-1	TRBJ2-7	few	TGTGCCAGCAGTGAAGGCAGTTACGAGCAGTACTTC	CASSEGSYEQYF
-	TRBV12-5	TRBJ1-2	-	TGTGCTAGTGGTTCCAATTACATAGCTTACTTC	CASGSNYIAYF
-	TRBV10-2	TRBJ1-2	-	TGCGCCAGCAGTGTTAACCGGGAGCCCCTAGTTTTC	CASSVNREPLVF
-	TRBV7-9	TRBJ1-1	-	TGTGCCAGCAGCCCTCCGACAGGAATGAACACTGAAGCTTTCTTT	CASSPPTGMNTEAFF
-	TRBV5-1	TRBJ2-5	-	TGCGCCAGCAGCTTGTACACTGGGAGCCAAGAGACCCAGTACTTC	CASSLYTGSQETQYF
-	TRBV7-9	TRBJ1-5	-	TGTGCCAGCAGCTTGGTAGATGAGCCCCAGCATTTT	CASSLVDEPQHF
TRBD1	TRBV5-6	TRBJ2-4	few	TGTGCCAGCAGCAGGAGACAGGGCCAAAACATTCAGTACTTC	CASSRRQGQNIQYF
-	TRBV28	TRBJ2-7	-	TGTGCCAGCGGGCAGGGTGTAACCTACGAGCAGTACTTC	CASGQGVTYEQYF
-	TRBV7-3	TRBJ1-2	-	TGTGCCAGCAGCCCTCAGGGGAGTGAGTATGGCTACACCTTC	CASSPQGSEYGYTF
-	TRBV5-5	TRBJ2-7	-	TGTGCCAGCAGCGACAGAAACGAGCAGTACTTC	CASSDRNEQYF
-	TRBV19	TRBJ2-6	once	TGTGCCAGTAGTGACCGAGGGGGCTCTGGGGCCAACGTCCTGACTTTC	CASSDRGGSGANVLTF
-	TRBV5-3	TRBJ1-5	-	TGTGCCAGAAGCTTGGCCCCTCGCTACCGAGTTGGTATAACTAATCAGCCCCAGCATTTT	CARSLAPRYRVGITNQPQHF
-	TRBV9	TRBJ2-1	-	TGTGCCAGCAGCACAGGGCATCCTGACAATGAGCAGTTCTTC	CASSTGHPDNEQFF
TRBD2	TRBV28	TRBJ2-7	-	TGTGCCAGCAATGGTACCCCGGGGGGGCTAAGGGAGCAGTACTTC	CASNGTPGGLREQYF
-	TRBV21-1	TRBJ1-3	-	TGTGCCAGCAGCACTATACAGGGAATTCGAAACACCATATATTTT	CASSTIQGIRNTIYF
TRBD1	TRBV11-2	TRBJ2-6	once	TGTGCCAGCAGCCGCGGAAGGGACAGGACGAGCTCTGGGGCCAACGTCCTGACTTTC	CASSRGRDRTSSGANVLTF
TRBD1	TRBV19	TRBJ1-2	-	TGTGCCAGTAGACTCGGACAGGGGGCTGGCTACACCTTC	CASRLGQGAGYTF
-	TRBV6-1	TRBJ1-1	-	TGTGCCAGCATCGCAGGGGCCCGGAACACTGAAGCTTTCTTT	CASIAGARNTEAFF
TRBD1	TRBV7-2	TRBJ1-2	-	TGTGCCAGCAGCAGGCCGGGACAGGGGGGTGGCTACACCTTC	CASSRPGQGGGYTF
-	TRBV19	TRBJ1-2	-	TGTGCCAGTAGTATAGTCACGGGAGTAAACTATGGCTACACCTTC	CASSIVTGVNYGYTF
-	TRBV11-2	TRBJ1-2	-	TGTGCCAGCAGCTTAGGGGGACACAGGATTGGGGGCTACACCTTC	CASSLGGHRIGGYTF
TRBD1	TRBV9	TRBJ2-7	-	TGTGCCAGCAGCCCCCGACAGGGAATCTACGAGCAGTACTTC	CASSPRQGIYEQYF
TRBD1	TRBV4-2	TRBJ1-2	-	TGTGCCAGCAGCGAAGAGGGGGCCAGGGGAAACTATGGCTACACCTTC	CASSEEGARGNYGYTF
TRBD2	TRBV28	TRBJ2-7	-	TGTGCCAGCAGCGAGGGACTAGCGGGAGGGTACGAGCAGTACTTC	CASSEGLAGGYEQYF
TRBD1	TRBV5-1	TRBJ1-5	-	TGCGCCAGCAGCCGGGGGACAGGGGCAGGGCAGCCCCAGCATTTT	CASSRGTGAGQPQHF
-	TRBV7-2	TRBJ2-1	few	TGTGCCTACCAGCGTGGCTCCTACAATGAGCAGTTCTTC	CAYQRGSYNEQFF
-	TRBV18	TRBJ2-6	-	TGTGCCAGCTCACCACTACACTCTGGGGCCAACGGCCTGACTTTC	CASSPLHSGANGLTF
-	TRBV27	TRBJ2-7	-	TGTGCCAGCAGTTTATCGGCGGAGCCCCTCCACGAGCAGTACTTC	CASSLSAEPLHEQYF
-	TRBV4-3	TRBJ1-3	once	TGCGCCAGCAGCCAAGCTCAACCTCAGGGGAGGGATGGGGGAAACACCATATATTTT	CASSQAQPQGRDGGNTIYF
-	TRBV11-1	TRBJ2-7	-	TGTGCCAGCAGCTTACAGGCAGCTTGGTCCTACGAGCAGTACTTC	CASSLQAAWSYEQYF
-	TRBV7-3	TRBJ2-3	-	TGTGCCAGCAGCCCGGACTCACTTGGCACAGATACGCAGTATTTT	CASSPDSLGTDTQYF
-	TRBV7-9	TRBJ2-3	-	TGTGCCAGCAGGACGGACAGCCAACCGACAGATACGCAGTATTTT	CASRTDSQPTDTQYF
-	TRBV6-6	TRBJ2-5	-	TGTGCCAGCAGTTACGAGCGAGCAAACCAAGAGACCCAGTACTTC	CASSYERANQETQYF
-	TRBV6-4	TRBJ2-1	once	TGTGCCAGCAGTGCCAGGGGGGTCTACAATGAGCAGTTCTTC	CASSARGVYNEQFF
TRBD1	TRBV28	TRBJ2-7	few	TGTGCCAGCAGCCCAGGCATGACAGGGGGAAACTACGAGCAGTACTTC	CASSPGMTGGNYEQYF
-	TRBV6-5	TRBJ1-5	-	TGTGCCAGCAGTTCACAACAGGGATATCAGCCCCAGCATTTT	CASSSQQGYQPQHF
-	TRBV7-9	TRBJ1-4	-	TGTGCCAGCAGCTCCCCAAGGGAGGGGCGCGGCGAAAAACTGTTTTTT	CASSSPREGRGEKLFF
-	TRBV19	TRBJ2-4	-	TGTGCCAGTAGTACAGGGGTGCCCAAAAACATTCAGTACTTC	CASSTGVPKNIQYF
-	TRBV10-2	TRBJ2-7	-	TGCGCCAGCAGGGGAACCCTGACGGACCTCACAGGGAGGGGCGGAACCTACGAGCAGTACTTC	CASRGTLTDLTGRGGTYEQYF
TRBD1	TRBV5-1	TRBJ1-1	-	TGCGCCAGCAGCCCCAGCCCGGGACAGGTGAACACTGAAGCTTTCTTT	CASSPSPGQVNTEAFF
TRBD1	TRBV4-3	TRBJ1-3	-	TGCGCCAGCAGCCAAGATGTCAGGACAGGTTATGAATCCTCTGGAAACACCATATATTTT	CASSQDVRTGYESSGNTIYF
TRBD2	TRBV7-2	TRBJ2-1	-	TGTGCCAGCAGCCAGGGGACTAGCGCAAGCTCCTACAATGAGCAGTTCTTC	CASSQGTSASSYNEQFF
TRBD1	TRBV28	TRBJ2-7	-	TGTGCCAGCAATAGACAGGGGGCGAACGAGCAGTACTTC	CASNRQGANEQYF
-	TRBV28	TRBJ1-2	-	TGTGCCAGCCTGAACAGCCCCGTTAACTATGGCTACACCTTC	CASLNSPVNYGYTF
TRBD2	TRBV19	TRBJ2-3	-	TGTGCCAGTAGGCTAGCGGGGAGCACAGATACGCAGTATTTT	CASRLAGSTDTQYF
-	TRBV7-8	TRBJ2-1	-	TGTGCCAGCAGCTTAGGGTCTACAGGACGGCGGAGCGCCTACAATGAGCAGTTCTTC	CASSLGSTGRRSAYNEQFF
-	TRBV29-1	TRBJ1-1	-	TGCAGCGCCGGAGGGTGGAACACTGAAGCTTTCTTT	CSAGGWNTEAFF
TRBD2	TRBV7-3	TRBJ2-7	-	TGTGCCAGCAGCTCCGGGACTACCTACGAGCAGTACTTC	CASSSGTTYEQYF
-	TRBV27	TRBJ2-3	-	TGTGCCAGCAGTAACACAGATACGCAGTGTTTT	CASSNTDTQCF
-	TRBV7-2	TRBJ2-4	-	TGTGCCAGCAGCCCCGAGCTACGGAAAAACAGTCAGTACTTC	CASSPELRKNSQYF
-	TRBV5-1	TRBJ2-3	-	TGCGCCAGCAGCTTGATTCACACATACACAGATACGCAGTATTTT	CASSLIHTYTDTQYF